This T cell receptor beta chain emerged from a study of blood T cell repertoires in COVID-19 (TCRdb year 2020). For the wider study: Samples covering the acute and convalescent phases of COVID-19 were provided by collaborators in the United States, Italy and Spain. The prospective study material was composed of cDNA or gDNA derived from T cells, B-cell-depleted T cells, or PBMCs. Subjects who had been exposed to COVID-19, were actively infected with it, or had recovered from it provided the deeply sampled blood TCRbeta repertoires that made up the dataset. The repertoires were released in a freely available public database meant as a resource for research on the immune response to SARS-CoV-2. The samples were drawn from the first 160 participants of the ongoing ImmuneRACE study and from 950 to 1,500 subjects provided by 6 global collaborators. A de-identified subject ID, COVID-19 status, age in years and sex were almost always included in the sample metadata. Where available, HLA class I and class II types were taken from metadata supplied by the sample provider and were not determined by assay-based typing.

The CDR3 measures 16 amino acids from cysteine to phenylalanine. Only CDR3 DNA is held: 48 bases, read in frame from base 1. V was cut back by 0 bases and J by 0 bases, leaving a gap of 9 bases between them. Looking up the germline V gene yields CDR1 MGHRA and CDR2 YSYEKL. Note on this clone: Its binding antigen is unknown. No base quality information exists; no much larger clone differs at one position.

General findings and caveats noted by the study authors: How much clinical and demographic metadata was included differed by source and by participant, and the metadata was provided uncurated.

TCRbeta CDR3 regions were amplified from genomic DNA using the immunoSEQ Assay, a bias-controlled multiplex PCR. The paper's processing steps were these. The number of nucleated cells in each sample was estimated from the amplification of reference gene primers within the assay. To quantify the absolute abundance of each unique TCRbeta CDR3 rearrangement, sequence reads were collapsed and filtered. For each sample, productive Simpson clonality was calculated by taking the square root of Simpson's diversity index across productive rearrangements. TCRdb took this table from immuneACCESS and kept in-frame rearrangements with V and J called. Such tables lack part of the clones; where checked against another copy, unresolved V genes explain under half of the gap, and the rest is unexplained. V, J and clone size derive from that table, while D and trimming were established from the DNA sequence. The sample table records about 30,000 clones; around 87% of these occur just once. Roughly 12% of the sample is held by the ten biggest clonotypes.

Each collaborating institution followed its own protocols to collect whole blood in K2EDTA tubes. For TCRbeta analysis, collaborator samples were shipped as frozen whole blood, as isolated PBMCs, or as DNA extracted from either sample type. The chain is made from TRBV4-1 and TRBJ2-1; TRBD2 is perhaps the D gene, given 5 matching bases. Sequenced material: peripheral blood. This TCR came from a human donor in a cohort sampled during active COVID-19. The donor label of this sample is uncertain. The nucleotides are TGCGCCAGCAGCCAAGAGGCGGGCAACTCCTACAATGAGCAGTTCTTC. Its amino acids are CASSQEAGNSYNEQFF.